These 24 T cell receptor beta chains originate from one sample sequenced in a study of cytomegalovirus exposure and HLA in healthy donors. 60 Vbeta and 13 Jbeta primers were used in PCR. Data came from immunoSEQ multiplex PCR; TCRdb stores just in-frame clones and leaves some out. The table records about 150,000 clones, roughly 67% of them present only once. The sample consisted of PBMCs. These TCRs come from a woman younger than 30 in good health and CMV-seropositive.

This clone was counted between two and nine times. The chain couples TRBV5-4 to TRBJ2-5; 7 nucleotides align to TRBD2. The V and J ends lost 6 bases and 5 bases, in that order; junction bases with no gene match: 10. Per the germline V gene, CDR1 is SGHNT and CDR2 is YYREEE (reference sequence). The CDR3 is 14 residues long. The CDR3 is CASTLRAGEETQYF. The DNA for the CDR3 is TGTGCCAGCACCCTCCGGGCGGGGGAGGAGACCCAGTACTTC.

This clone was seen a handful of times. The V call is TRBV19, the J call TRBJ1-1; 9 bases agree with TRBD1. V gave up 5 bases and J gave up 3 bases; unmatched junction bases: 7. The CDR3 loop spans 15 amino acids. Germline-derived CDR1 and CDR2 are LNHDA and SQIVND (reference sequence). In DNA, the CDR3 is TGTGCCAGTAGTGCCGGACAGGGGCCCTACACTGAAGCTTTCTTT. Its translation: CASSAGQGPYTEAFF.

This chain uses TRBV9 with TRBJ2-7; D is possibly TRBD1 (5 bases). Trimming shortened V by 4 bases and J by 4 bases, and 12 bases separated the two germline ends. The germline V gene encodes CDR1 SGDLS and CDR2 YYNGEE. The CDR3 covers 13 residues. CDR3 region: CASSLGATYEQYF. The CDR3 nucleotides read TGTGCCAGCAGCCTAGGGGCAACATACGAGCAGTACTTC.

The chain joins TRBV6-1 to TRBJ2-1; maybe TRBD2 (6 bases). The germline V gene encodes CDR1 MNHNS and CDR2 SASEGT. V lost 3 bases and J lost 5, with 17 bases in between. The CDR3 length is 16 residues. CDR3 sequence (DNA): TGTGCCAGCAGTGACGGCCGAAGGAGGGCCCACAATGAGCAGTTCTTC. This translates into CASSDGRRRAHNEQFF.

The chain couples TRBV11-3 to TRBJ1-6, with D possibly being TRBD1 (5 bases). The V end lost 0 bases, the J end lost 7 bases, and 10 bases lay between the germline ends. CDR3 length: 15 amino acids. Germline CDR1 is SGHNT and CDR2 is YENEEA. The CDR3 region is CASSLDGAANSPLHF. The DNA of the CDR3 is TGTGCCAGCAGCTTAGATGGGGCGGCAAATTCACCCCTCCACTTT.

The rearrangement joins TRBV28 to TRBJ1-4; D gene unclear. The CDR3 contains 14 residues. Trimming left V 2 bases short and J 0 bases short, with 4 bases between. CDR1 and CDR2 (germline): MDHEN, SYDVKM. The CDR3 nucleotides are TGTGCCAGCAGTTTAGTCTCAACTAATGAAAAACTGTTTTTT. As protein: CASSLVSTNEKLFF.

This chain links TRBV28 with TRBJ1-1; the D gene is possibly TRBD1 (6 bases). Trimming took off 3 bases at V and 8 bases at J, with 10 bases between the two ends. Germline lookup yields CDR1 MDHEN and CDR2 SYDVKM. The length of the CDR3 is 12 residues. The CDR3 is CASSFRTGEAFF. CDR3 DNA: TGTGCCAGCAGTTTCCGAACAGGGGAAGCTTTCTTT.

The chain combines TRBV6-5 with TRBJ2-7, with TRBD1 matching 9 bases. This CDR3 is 12 amino acids long. From germline, CDR1 is MNHEY and CDR2 SVGAGI. V lost 8 bases and J lost 6; bases outside the gene matches: 5. CDR3 region: CASGTGSSEQYF. Here the CDR3 DNA reads TGTGCCAGCGGGACAGGGTCAAGCGAGCAGTACTTC.

The chain combines TRBV6-5 with TRBJ2-7; 7 bases are a match to TRBD2. The CDR3 loop spans 14 amino acids. V shed 7 bases and J 7 bases; nucleotides not matched to a gene: 13. Germline V CDR1 and CDR2: MNHEY, SVGAGI. In DNA, the CDR3 is TGTGCCAGCATCCGAGCGGGGTCCCCTAAGGAGCAGTACTTC. Translation: CASIRAGSPKEQYF.

This clone was observed a handful of times. The V call is TRBV7-3, the J call TRBJ2-2; 9 positions agree with TRBD2. The J segment lost 3 bases and the V segment lost 1 base, leaving 3 bases of the junction unmatched. Looked up from germline, CDR1 is SGHTA and CDR2 is FQGTGA. CDR3 length: 16 amino acids. CDR3 nucleotide sequence: TGTGCCAGCAGCTTAAAGGCGGGGGGGCACACCGGGGAGCTGTTTTTT. It yields the protein CASSLKAGGHTGELFF.

This clone appeared a few times. The CDR3 here is CSVERQRGEKLFF. The CDR3 bases are TGCAGCGTTGAAAGGCAAAGGGGTGAAAAACTGTTTTTT. The chain links TRBV29-1 to TRBJ1-4, with TRBD1 as a possible D gene (5 bases). Germline CDR1 reads SQVTM; CDR2 reads ANQGSEA. V was cut by 2 bases and J by 7 bases, with 11 bases left in between. This CDR3 spans 13 amino acids.

The chain employs TRBV2 and TRBJ2-5; 8 positions agree with TRBD1. V lost 5 bases to trimming and J lost 5 bases; unmatched junction nucleotides: 10. This CDR3 spans 15 amino acids. Germline values: CDR1 SNHLY, CDR2 FYNNEI. In DNA form, the CDR3 reads TGTGCCAGCAGTCCACGAGAGACAGGGGAGGAGACCCAGTACTTC. Amino acids: CASSPRETGEETQYF. The complete variable domain, with remaining parts taken from reference TRBV2 and TRBJ2-5, reads EPEVTQTPSHQVTQMGQEVILRCVPISNHLYFYWYRQILGQKVEFLVSFYNNEISEKSEIFDDQFSVERPDGSNFTLKIRSTKLEDSAMYFCASSPRETGEETQYFGPGTRLLVL.

The genes are TRBV15 and TRBJ2-5; 7 bases line up with TRBD2. The CDR3 runs 18 residues. The V and J ends lost 5 bases and 0 bases, in that order; junction bases with no gene match: 15. Per germline, CDR1 LNHNV and CDR2 YYDKDF (reference sequence). CDR3 sequence reads: CATSAPAERGQYQETQYF. The CDR3 DNA reads TGTGCCACCAGCGCTCCCGCGGAGCGGGGCCAGTACCAAGAGACCCAGTACTTC.

This rearrangement joins TRBV28 to TRBJ1-2, with TRBD1 as a possible D gene (6 bases). V shed 6 bases and J shed 2 bases, with 13 bases lying between them. The CDR3 is 14 amino acids. The germline V gene has CDR1 MDHEN and CDR2 SYDVKM. DNA for the CDR3: TGTGCCAGCAGGGGGGGGGACATGAACTATGGCTACACCTTC. It translates to CASRGGDMNYGYTF.

The V and J genes are TRBV4-3 and TRBJ2-3, with unresolved D. The germline V and J ends were trimmed by 8 bases and 0 bases, with 9 bases remaining between them. The germline V gene encodes CDR1 LGHNA and CDR2 YSLEER. The CDR3 covers 13 residues. The CDR3 reads CASGLSSTDTQYF. For the CDR3, the DNA is TGCGCCAGCGGCCTGAGTAGCACAGATACGCAGTATTTT.

The chain is built from TRBV11-2 and TRBJ1-5, with 8 bases matching TRBD1. The germline CDR1 and CDR2 sequences are SGHAT and FQNNGV. The CDR3 contains 15 residues. With 5 bases clipped from V and 6 bases from J, the junction kept 9 bases outside the gene matches. The CDR3 loop is CASSTGTGYFQPQHF. In DNA, the CDR3 is TGTGCCAGCAGCACAGGGACAGGATACTTTCAGCCCCAGCATTTT.

This clone has just a few counts. The chain uses TRBV29-1 and TRBJ2-7, with TRBD2 matching over 10 bases. V shed 5 bases and J 3 bases; nucleotides not matched to a gene: 4. In germline, CDR1 is SQVTM, CDR2 ANQGSEA. The CDR3 loop spans 13 amino acids. CDR3 region: CSVLAGDNYEQYF. For the CDR3, the DNA is TGCAGCGTTCTAGCGGGGGATAACTACGAGCAGTACTTC.

The rearrangement joins TRBV18 to TRBJ2-7, with D possibly TRBD2 on 6 matching bases. The V end lost 0 bases, the J end lost 5 bases, and 14 bases lay between the germline ends. The CDR3 loop spans 15 amino acids. Germline values: CDR1 KGHSH, CDR2 LQKENI. CDR3 region: CASSPPDRRGNEQYF. The CDR3 region has the DNA TGTGCCAGCTCACCACCGGACCGCCGGGGGAACGAGCAGTACTTC.

V and J are TRBV7-3 and TRBJ2-2; D is ambiguous. Germline assignment: CDR1 SGHTA and CDR2 FQGTGA. This CDR3 is 14 amino acids long. V lost 1 base and J lost 3, with 6 bases in between. CDR3 amino acids: CASSLSRDTGELFF. The CDR3 nucleotides are TGTGCCAGCAGCTTAAGCCGGGACACCGGGGAGCTGTTTTTT.

This chain connects TRBV7-6 to TRBJ1-1; 7 nucleotides line up with TRBD1. Per germline, CDR1 SGHVS and CDR2 FNYEAQ. J lost 2 bases, V lost 3 bases, and 3 bases had no gene match. The CDR3 is 14 residues long. CDR3 loop: CASSFGGGNTEAFF. The CDR3 nucleotides read TGTGCCAGCAGCTTCGGAGGGGGCAACACTGAAGCTTTCTTT.

The genes are TRBV9 and TRBJ2-7; 10 positions match TRBD1. V shed 3 bases, J shed 6 bases, and the junction held 6 bases outside the gene matches. This CDR3 spans 14 amino acids. Germline V CDR1 and CDR2: SGDLS, YYNGEE. The CDR3 spells CASSAGDRGGEQYF. CDR3 in DNA: TGTGCCAGCAGCGCCGGGGACAGGGGAGGCGAGCAGTACTTC. The full variable domain, with the rest looked up from reference TRBV9 and TRBJ2-7, is DSGVTQTPKHLITATGQRVTLRCSPRSGDLSVYWYQQSLDQGLQFLIQYYNGEERAKGNILERFSAQQFPDLHSELNLSSLELGDSALYFCASSAGDRGGEQYFGPGTRLTVT.

The chain recombines TRBV4-2 with TRBJ2-7; TRBD1 aligns across 9 bases. CDR1 and CDR2 from the germline V gene are LGHNA and YNFKEQ. The CDR3 length is 17 residues. Germline trimming cut 4 bases from V and 6 bases from J; bases unmatched to any gene: 16. The CDR3 region is CASSPLTGTGITFEQYF. CDR3 bases: TGTGCCAGCAGCCCCTTAACCGGGACAGGGATAACGTTCGAGCAGTACTTC.

This clone has just a few counts. The chain employs TRBV4-3 and TRBJ2-7; 11 bases are shared with TRBD1. The ends lost 3 bases at V and 2 bases at J; junction bases unmatched: 6. The CDR3 is made up of 16 amino acids. In germline, CDR1 is LGHNA, CDR2 YSLEER. CDR3 loop: CASSHLPGQGAYEQYF. The CDR3 DNA follows: TGCGCCAGCAGCCATCTACCGGGACAGGGGGCCTACGAGCAGTACTTC.

The chain has TRBV19 and TRBJ1-6, with 8 bases identical to TRBD1. In germline, CDR1 is LNHDA, CDR2 SQIVND (reference sequence). The V and J ends lost 6 bases and 1 base, in that order; junction bases with no gene match: 5. The CDR3 totals 16 residues. The CDR3 DNA reads as TGTGCCAGTAGGGACAGGGATGTTTCCTATAATTCACCCCTCCACTTT. Its translation: CASRDRDVSYNSPLHF.